The 9 T cell receptor beta chains reported below all come from one sample, sequenced in a study of response to subunit inactivated influenza vaccine. TCRdb re-called the RT-PCR reads through MiXCR, storing one row per CDR3 protein. The repertoire holds 500,000 to 600,000 distinct CDR3 sequences, with 15% to 20% as singletons. The material sequenced was CD4+ T cells sorted from PBMCs, taken around 25 months after vaccination. The receptors shown here come from a man aged 50-75 years who received an inactivated influenza vaccine.

V is TRBV7-6 and J is TRBJ2-5; 7 positions match TRBD1. The CDR3 runs 13 residues. J lost 6 bases, V lost 5 bases, and 6 bases had no gene match. Per germline, CDR1 SGHVS and CDR2 FNYEAQ. The CDR3 nucleotides are TGTGCCAGCAGCCCGACAGGGACGCAGACCCAGTACTTC. It translates to CASSPTGTQTQYF.

The rearrangement joins TRBV3-1 to TRBJ2-3, with D unclear. The V and J ends lost 2 bases and 2 bases respectively, with 5 bases between them. Germline CDR1 LGHDT, CDR2 YNNKEL (reference sequence). This CDR3 has 13 residues. Here the CDR3 reads CASSQRNTDTQYF. DNA for the CDR3: TGTGCCAGCAGCCAAAGAAACACAGATACGCAGTATTTT.

The genes are TRBV12-3 or TRBV12-4 and TRBJ2-7; unclear D gene. The ends were cut back, 1 base at V and 5 bases at J, with 6 bases in the middle. The CDR3 covers 12 residues. DNA of the CDR3: TGTGCCAGCAGTTTAGGAGAGAACGAGCAGTACTTC. Translating it yields CASSLGENEQYF.

This clonotype was seen only a few times. V gene TRBV5-1 combines with J gene TRBJ2-7; 7 bases are shared with TRBD1. This CDR3 is built from 17 residues. Germline V lookup: CDR1 SGHRS, CDR2 YFSETQ. V lost 3 bases to trimming and J lost 2 bases; unmatched junction nucleotides: 14. In DNA, the CDR3 is TGCGCCAGCAGCTGGAGGACAGGTCAAGCTTCTCCCTACGAGCAGTACTTC. Translating gives CASSWRTGQASPYEQYF.

The table lists this clonotype with a few counts. The chain uses TRBV12-3 or TRBV12-4 and TRBJ2-1, with TRBD1 matching 10 bases. The CDR3 totals 13 residues. Written as DNA, the CDR3 is TGTGCAGACAGGGGGCCGCTAAACAATGAGCAGTTCTTC. Residues: CADRGPLNNEQFF.

The chain recombines TRBV21-1 with TRBJ2-3; the D call in the table, TRBD1, was not verified against the DNA. TRBV21-1 is a pseudogene locus. The CDR3 is 16 amino acids. This chain's CDR3 is CASSTSGTASTDTQYF. As DNA, the CDR3 is TGTGCCAGCAGCACCTCCGGGACAGCTAGCACAGATACGCAGTATTTT.

This clonotype was seen a few times. The rearrangement joins TRBV7-2 to TRBJ2-7; the match to TRBD1 covers 9 bases. CDR1 is SGHTA, CDR2 FQGNSA, per germline. The ends lost 4 bases at V and 7 bases at J; junction bases unmatched: 5. This CDR3 has 13 residues. The CDR3 loop is CASSYGQGREQYF. The DNA of the CDR3 is TGTGCCAGCAGCTACGGACAGGGGAGGGAGCAGTACTTC.

The rearrangement uses TRBV7-9 and TRBJ2-2, with a tentative D call TRBD2 (5 bases). Looked up from germline, CDR1 is SEHNR and CDR2 is FQNEAQ (reference sequence). The ends were cut back, 5 bases at V and 3 bases at J, with 10 bases in the middle. The CDR3 has 14 amino acids. The DNA of the CDR3 is TGTGCCAGCAGCCCAAGCGGATACACCGGGGAGCTGTTTTTT. It encodes CASSPSGYTGELFF.

This clonotype has ten or more counts. This chain joins TRBV6-2 or TRBV6-3 and TRBJ1-1; 10 nucleotides agree with TRBD1. The germline CDR1 and CDR2 sequences are MNHEY and SVGEGT. The ends lost 5 bases at V and 5 bases at J; junction bases unmatched: 8. This CDR3 comprises 15 residues. Here the CDR3 reads CASSRPGTGVTEAFF. Here the CDR3 DNA reads TGTGCCAGCAGTCGTCCCGGGACAGGGGTTACTGAAGCTTTCTTT.